This TCR beta chain was sequenced for a study of T-cell reconstitution after alpha-beta-depleted transplantation in children. Study-wide results and caveats: Expanded graft clones, several hundred of them, were reportedly the source of alpha-beta T cells about two months after transplant.

Unique molecular identifiers were built into the TCRbeta library. TCRdb itself ran the PCR reads through MiXCR, one entry per CDR3 protein. This sample has 580,000 or so distinct CDR3 sequences; 23% occur once, and the top ten carry about 14%. In its sample, this clonotype was seen many times. Its specificity is not known. This receptor was identified in a boy younger than two who had a stem cell transplant for acute myeloid leukemia, so the T cells may come from the graft donor. The material sequenced was PBMCs, mostly from graft donor cells, taken 360 days after TCRalphabeta/CD19-depleted stem cell transplant.

CDR3 region: CASSPTGGYEQYF. CDR3 bases: TGTGCCAGCAGTCCGACAGGGGGCTACGAGCAGTACTTC. V gene TRBV28 combines with J gene TRBJ2-7, with 9 bases matching TRBD1. Germline loops: CDR1 MDHEN, CDR2 SYDVKM. The CDR3 is made up of 13 amino acids. V shed 5 bases, J shed 3 bases, and the junction held 2 bases outside the gene matches.